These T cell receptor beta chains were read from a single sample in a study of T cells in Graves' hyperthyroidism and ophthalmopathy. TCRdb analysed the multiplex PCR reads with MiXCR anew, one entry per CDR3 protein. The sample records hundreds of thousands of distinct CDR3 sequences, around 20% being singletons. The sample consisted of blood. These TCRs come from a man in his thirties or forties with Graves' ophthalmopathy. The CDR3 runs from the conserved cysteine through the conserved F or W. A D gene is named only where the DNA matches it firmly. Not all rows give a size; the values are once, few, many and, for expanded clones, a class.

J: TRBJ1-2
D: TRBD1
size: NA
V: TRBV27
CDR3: CASSDRGRGNGYTF
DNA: TGTGCCAGCAGTGACAGGGGGCGGGGTAATGGCTACACCTTC

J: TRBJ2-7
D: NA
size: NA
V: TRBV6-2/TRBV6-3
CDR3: CASKAAVLGYYEQYF
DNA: TGTGCCAGCAAGGCGGCAGTTCTGGGATACTACGAGCAGTACTTC

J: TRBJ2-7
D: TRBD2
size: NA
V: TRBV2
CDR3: CASSGRTSELDYEQYF
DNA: TGTGCCAGCAGTGGACGGACTAGCGAATTAGACTACGAGCAGTACTTC

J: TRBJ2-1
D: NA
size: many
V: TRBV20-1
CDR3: CSAPAGGVKSSYNEQFF
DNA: TGCAGTGCGCCCGCCGGCGGGGTTAAAAGCTCCTACAATGAGCAGTTCTTC

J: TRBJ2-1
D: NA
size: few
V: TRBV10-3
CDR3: CAISEGTHSSYNEQFF
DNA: TGTGCCATCAGTGAGGGGACTCACAGCTCCTACAATGAGCAGTTCTTC

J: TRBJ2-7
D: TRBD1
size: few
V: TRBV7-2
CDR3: CASSSGTGRYEQYF
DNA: TGTGCCAGCAGCTCAGGGACAGGGAGGTACGAGCAGTACTTC

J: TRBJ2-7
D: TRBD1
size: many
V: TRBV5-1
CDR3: CASSLEPGGPYEQYF
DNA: TGCGCCAGCAGCTTGGAGCCAGGGGGCCCCTACGAGCAGTACTTC

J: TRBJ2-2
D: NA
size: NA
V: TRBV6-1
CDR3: CASIRFPGELFF
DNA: TGTGCCAGCATCCGCTTTCCCGGGGAGCTGTTTTTT

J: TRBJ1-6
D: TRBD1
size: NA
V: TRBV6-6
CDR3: CASSYSSPGQGYSPLHF
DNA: TGTGCCAGCAGTTACTCCAGTCCGGGACAGGGTTATTCACCCCTCCACTTT

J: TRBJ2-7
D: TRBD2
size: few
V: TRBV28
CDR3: CATTGRYYEQYF
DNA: TGTGCCACCACCGGGAGGTACTACGAGCAGTACTTC

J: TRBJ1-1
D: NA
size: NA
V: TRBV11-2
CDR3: CASSLGKGIPEAFF
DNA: TGTGCCAGCAGCTTAGGGAAGGGAATCCCTGAAGCTTTCTTT

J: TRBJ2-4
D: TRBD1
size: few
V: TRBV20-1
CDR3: CSAGTIDRGENIQYF
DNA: TGCAGTGCTGGAACCATCGACAGGGGAGAAAACATTCAGTACTTC

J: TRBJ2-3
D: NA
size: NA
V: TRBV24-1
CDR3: CATTDGAAGPTDTQYF
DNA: TGTGCCACCACTGACGGGGCGGCAGGTCCCACAGATACGCAGTATTTT

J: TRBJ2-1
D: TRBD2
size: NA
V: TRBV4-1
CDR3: CASSQVSGRAYNEQFF
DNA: TGCGCCAGCAGCCAAGTTAGCGGGAGGGCCTACAATGAGCAGTTCTTC

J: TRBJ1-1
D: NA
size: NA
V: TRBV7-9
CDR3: CATGGPGRNTEAFF
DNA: TGTGCCACTGGGGGCCCAGGTAGGAACACTGAAGCTTTCTTT

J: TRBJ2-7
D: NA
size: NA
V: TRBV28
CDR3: CASSLFRTYGASNEQYF
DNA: TGTGCCAGCAGTTTATTTCGGACATATGGGGCTAGTAACGAGCAGTACTTC

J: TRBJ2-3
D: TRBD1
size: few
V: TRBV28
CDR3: CASTTGTAMSDTQYF
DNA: TGTGCCAGCACTACCGGGACAGCCATGAGTGATACGCAGTATTTT

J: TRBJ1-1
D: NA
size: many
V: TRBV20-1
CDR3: CSARDRGAGTEAFF
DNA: TGCAGTGCTAGAGATCGGGGGGCCGGGACTGAAGCTTTCTTT

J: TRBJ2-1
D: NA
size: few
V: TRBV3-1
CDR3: CASSQAHLTGVGAYNEQFF
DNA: TGTGCCAGCAGCCAAGCCCATCTCACGGGGGTTGGGGCCTACAATGAGCAGTTCTTC

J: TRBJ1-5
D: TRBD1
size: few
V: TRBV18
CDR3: CASSPPGQGASNQPQHF
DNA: TGTGCCAGCTCACCTCCGGGACAGGGGGCCAGCAATCAGCCCCAGCATTTT

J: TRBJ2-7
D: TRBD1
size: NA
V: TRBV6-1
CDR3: CASIADRGSSYEQYF
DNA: TGTGCCAGCATTGCGGACAGGGGGAGCTCCTACGAGCAGTACTTC

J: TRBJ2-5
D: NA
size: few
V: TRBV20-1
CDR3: CSASPPTVRQETQYF
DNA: TGCAGTGCTAGTCCCCCGACAGTGAGGCAAGAGACCCAGTACTTC

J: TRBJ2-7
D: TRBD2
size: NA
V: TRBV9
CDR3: CASSPELAGGDEQYF
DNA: TGTGCCAGCAGCCCTGAGCTAGCGGGAGGGGACGAGCAGTACTTC

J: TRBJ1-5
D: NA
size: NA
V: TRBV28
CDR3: CASRGDAAQPQHF
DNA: TGTGCCAGCAGAGGGGACGCGGCCCAGCCCCAGCATTTT

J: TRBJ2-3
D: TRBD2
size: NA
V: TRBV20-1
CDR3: CSARVREISTDTQYF
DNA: TGCAGTGCTAGAGTGCGGGAGATTAGCACAGATACGCAGTATTTT

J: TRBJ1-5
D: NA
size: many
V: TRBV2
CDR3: CASSGLGGGSFQPQHF
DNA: TGTGCCAGCAGTGGCCTTGGGGGAGGGTCTTTTCAGCCCCAGCATTTT

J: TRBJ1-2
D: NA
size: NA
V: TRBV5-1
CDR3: CASSFPGTGYGYTF
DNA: TGCGCCAGCAGCTTTCCTGGGACTGGCTATGGCTACACCTTC

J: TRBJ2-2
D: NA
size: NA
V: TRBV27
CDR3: CASSFPGTGELFF
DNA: TGTGCCAGCAGTTTTCCGGGAACCGGGGAGCTGTTTTTT

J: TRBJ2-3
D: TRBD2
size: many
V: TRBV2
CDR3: CASSTSQTSGHTDTQYF
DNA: TGTGCCAGCAGCACTTCCCAAACTAGCGGGCACACAGATACGCAGTATTTT

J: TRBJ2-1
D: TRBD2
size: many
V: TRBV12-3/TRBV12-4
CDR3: CASSKTSGRGNEQFF
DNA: TGTGCCAGCAGTAAGACTAGCGGGAGGGGCAATGAGCAGTTCTTC

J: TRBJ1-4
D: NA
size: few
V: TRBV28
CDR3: CASSLSGQQNEKLFF
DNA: TGTGCCAGCAGTTTATCCGGACAACAGAATGAAAAACTGTTTTTT

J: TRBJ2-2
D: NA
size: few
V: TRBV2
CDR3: CASSALEILAGELFF
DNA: TGTGCCAGCAGCGCACTAGAAATTCTGGCCGGGGAGCTGTTTTTT

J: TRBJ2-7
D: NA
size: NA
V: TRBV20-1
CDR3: CSAASISEPTYEQYF
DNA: TGCAGTGCTGCCAGCATTTCCGAACCTACCTACGAGCAGTACTTC

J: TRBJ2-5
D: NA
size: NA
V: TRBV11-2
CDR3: CASTFHGQARPQETQYF
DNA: TGTGCCAGCACCTTTCACGGGCAGGCAAGACCACAAGAGACCCAGTACTTC

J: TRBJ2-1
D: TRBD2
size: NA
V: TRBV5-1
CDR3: CASSSGAGNYNEQFF
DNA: TGCGCCAGCAGCTCCGGAGCGGGAAACTACAATGAGCAGTTCTTC

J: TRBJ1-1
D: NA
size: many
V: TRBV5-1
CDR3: CASQAGGVDTEAFF
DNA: TGCGCCTCACAGGCGGGGGGAGTGGACACTGAAGCTTTCTTT

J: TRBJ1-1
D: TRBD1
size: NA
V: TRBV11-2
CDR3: CASSIRDRANTEAFF
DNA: TGTGCCAGCAGCATCCGGGACAGGGCGAACACTGAAGCTTTCTTT